Following are 17 T cell receptor beta chains from one sample sequenced in a study of blood T cell repertoires in COVID-19. Sequenced by immunoSEQ multiplex PCR; TCRdb stores in-frame clones only, minus some. The sample consists of about 30,000 clones, 80% to 90% of them appearing once. The material sequenced was peripheral blood. These receptors all stem from a human donor in a cohort sampled during active COVID-19.

The rearrangement joins TRBV3-1 (or the pseudogene TRBV3-2) to TRBJ1-2; D is unclear. Trimming took off 8 bases at V and 3 bases at J, with 10 bases between the two ends. Germline loops: CDR1 LGHDT, CDR2 YNNKEL (reference sequence). The CDR3 is 12 residues long. This CDR3 reads CASPALDYGYTF. In DNA form, the CDR3 reads TGTGCCAGCCCCGCGTTGGACTATGGCTACACCTTC.

The chain combines TRBV5-1 with TRBJ2-1, with TRBD1 as a possible D gene (5 bases). The CDR3 runs 14 residues. V lost 0 bases, J lost 7 bases, and 11 bases lay in between. CDR1 and CDR2 from the germline V gene are SGHRS and YFSETQ. In DNA form, the CDR3 reads TGCGCCAGCAGCTTGGGGGCAGGGCCGAATGAGCAGTTCTTC. It is translated as CASSLGAGPNEQFF.

In its sample, this clone was seen once. This chain uses TRBV29-1 with TRBJ2-7; perhaps TRBD2 as D (6 bases). Trimming took off 6 bases at V and 0 bases at J, with 9 bases between the two ends. Germline CDR1 reads SQVTM; CDR2 reads ANQGSEA. This CDR3 region has 12 residues. The CDR3 region has the DNA TGCAGCGTCCGGGGGAACTCCTACGAGCAGTACTTC. Translated: CSVRGNSYEQYF.

The chain joins TRBV11-2 to TRBJ2-3, with TRBD2 identical over 9 bases. The CDR3 spans 15 residues. J gave up 4 bases and V 1 base, and 3 bases lay outside the gene matches. In germline, CDR1 is SGHAT, CDR2 FQNNGV. In DNA, the CDR3 is TGTGCCAGCAGCTTAGGAGCGGGGGGCCCAGATACGCAGTATTTT. Residues: CASSLGAGGPDTQYF.

The genes are TRBV29-1 and TRBJ2-7, with 8 nucleotides matching TRBD1. Germline V gene sequence: CDR1 SQVTM, CDR2 ANQGSEA. V dropped 6 bases and J dropped 3; count of bases not matched to a gene: 10. The CDR3 spans 14 residues. In DNA, the CDR3 is TGCAGCGTGGGGGCGGCCGGGACAGGCTACGAGCAGTACTTC. Translated, it gives CSVGAAGTGYEQYF.

The chain recombines TRBV7-8 with TRBJ1-6, with no clear D. CDR3 length equals 14 residues. Germline loops: CDR1 SGHVS, CDR2 FQNEAQ. V was shortened by 3 bases and J by 7 bases, with 10 bases between the two germline ends. Here the CDR3 DNA reads TGTGCCAGCAGCTTCGGACGGGGAAATTCACCCCTCCACTTT. Translating it yields CASSFGRGNSPLHF.

This clone appeared a few times. The chain uses TRBV2 and TRBJ2-7; D possibly corresponds to TRBD1 (5 bases). Per germline, CDR1 SNHLY and CDR2 FYNNEI. V was trimmed by 1 base and J by 3 bases, leaving 10 bases between them. The CDR3 covers 14 residues. CDR3 nucleotides: TGTGCCAGCAGTGAAGAAGGCAGGGACTACGAGCAGTACTTC. Encoded protein: CASSEEGRDYEQYF.

This rearrangement joins TRBV13 to TRBJ2-1; 9 nucleotides align to TRBD2. The ends lost 4 bases at V and 7 bases at J; junction bases unmatched: 5. Germline assignment: CDR1 PRHDT and CDR2 FYEKMQ (reference sequence). The CDR3 is 14 residues long. The CDR3 protein is CASSSAGLANEQFF. As DNA, the CDR3 is TGTGCCAGCAGCTCCGCTGGACTAGCGAATGAGCAGTTCTTC.

The chain employs TRBV28 and TRBJ2-2; D uncertain. The CDR3 covers 14 residues. The germline V and J ends were trimmed by 2 bases and 6 bases, with 10 bases remaining between them. Germline CDR1 MDHEN, CDR2 SYDVKM. The CDR3 reads CASSLTHSPGELFF. The CDR3 coding sequence is TGTGCCAGCAGTTTAACACATTCGCCCGGGGAGCTGTTTTTT.

V gene TRBV19 combines with J gene TRBJ1-5, with 8 bases lining up with TRBD1. This CDR3 is built from 16 residues. Germline CDR1 and CDR2: LNHDA and SQIVND (reference sequence). Unmatched junction bases numbered 5, after V lost 1 base and J lost 3 bases. As DNA, the CDR3 is TGTGCCAGTAGTATAGCCGGGACAGGTAACAATCAGCCCCAGCATTTT. Amino acid sequence: CASSIAGTGNNQPQHF.

The chain couples TRBV5-4 to TRBJ2-1; 10 bases agree with TRBD1. The CDR3 has 15 amino acids. V trimming: 5 bases; J trimming: 1 base; junction bases outside the gene matches: 3. Germline CDR1 and CDR2: SGHNT and YYREEE (reference sequence). The CDR3 loop reads CASRGGQGSYNEQFF. The CDR3 region has the DNA TGTGCCAGCAGAGGGGGACAGGGGTCCTACAATGAGCAGTTCTTC.

The CDR3 reads CASTLVGRRNTEAFF. The DNA of the CDR3 is TGTGCCAGCACCCTAGTGGGGCGGAGGAACACTGAAGCTTTCTTT. V usage is TRBV21-1 and J usage is TRBJ1-1; the table calls TRBD1, which could not be checked here. TRBV21-1 is designated a pseudogene. The CDR3 runs 15 residues.

The gene calls are TRBV12-3 or TRBV12-4 and TRBJ1-2; a possible D gene is TRBD1 (6 bases). This CDR3 is 12 amino acids long. Deletions cut 6 bases from V and 7 bases from J, with 12 bases between. CDR3 nucleotide sequence: TGTGCCAGCAGGTCGGGACACCTTGGCTACACCTTC. It codes for CASRSGHLGYTF.

The chain couples TRBV28 to TRBJ2-3; the D gene is possibly TRBD2 (6 bases). The germline gives CDR1 MDHEN, CDR2 SYDVKM. This CDR3 has 15 residues. V lost 5 bases and J lost 9, with 21 bases in between. The DNA of the CDR3 is TGTGCCAGCAGTACCCCGGGACTGGGAGTTTGGACGCAGTATTTT. Its translation: CASSTPGLGVWTQYF.

The chain recombines TRBV7-2 with TRBJ2-1; TRBD2 matches at 9 bases. Germline CDR1 is SGHTA and CDR2 is FQGNSA. Losses at the gene ends were 5 bases for V and 2 bases for J; bases not matched to a gene: 4. The CDR3 loop spans 15 amino acids. CDR3 amino acids: CASSVSGGPYNEQFF. In nucleotides, the CDR3 is TGTGCCAGCAGCGTTAGCGGGGGCCCCTACAATGAGCAGTTCTTC.

The rearrangement uses TRBV3-1 (or the pseudogene TRBV3-2) and TRBJ1-1, with 7 bases lining up with TRBD1. This CDR3 comprises 13 residues. V trimming: 5 bases; J trimming: 6 bases; junction bases outside the gene matches: 6. Germline assignment: CDR1 LGHDT and CDR2 YNNKEL (reference sequence). The CDR3 nucleotides are TGTGCCAGCAGCGTACGACAGGGCGCTGAAGCTTTCTTT. Amino acid sequence: CASSVRQGAEAFF.

This chain connects TRBV5-1 to TRBJ2-5, with 9 bases fitting TRBD2. Germline V gene lookup returns CDR1 SGHRS and CDR2 YFSETQ. The CDR3 length is 15 residues. Losses at the gene ends were 0 bases for V and 1 base for J; bases not matched to a gene: 1. The CDR3 nucleotides read TGCGCCAGCAGCTTGGTAGCGGGGGCCCAAGAGACCCAGTACTTC. Translating it yields CASSLVAGAQETQYF.